This T cell receptor (beta chain) derives from a study of T cell responses to AZD1222 COVID-19 vaccine. Of note for this clone: Its specificity is unknown.

Data came from immunoSEQ multiplex PCR; TCRdb stores just in-frame clones and leaves some out. The table lists 150,000 or so clones, around 86% of them singletons, with 5% to 7.5% in the top ten. Study results and limitations: The reported proportion of spike-specific TCRs targeting unmutated variant regions was nearly half. Spike as a whole was targeted by vaccine-associated CD4 TCRs, dominant at 160-218 and 743-854. Baseline serostatus was positive in only 5 to 7 AZD1222 recipients.

The source of this sequence is an adult in good health. The input for sequencing was peripheral blood, taken on day 0 of AZD1222 vaccination.

The DNA of the CDR3 is TGTGCCAGCGCCGAGGGGGGTACTAACTATGGCTACACCTTC. It translates to CASAEGGTNYGYTF. The rearrangement joins TRBV6-6 to TRBJ1-2; possible D gene TRBD1, 6 bases. CDR3 size: 14 residues. Germline V lookup: CDR1 MNHNY, CDR2 SVGAGI (reference sequence). The V gene lost 8 bases and the J gene lost 0 bases, with 13 bases spanning the gap.